This record looks at one TCR beta chain sequence and its context. The sample belongs to a study of blood T cells in healthy people across ages. A J-beta primer mix and a sample-barcoded 5' primer were used in a second PCR of about 7 to 11 cycles. TCRdb reanalysed the 5' RACE reads using MiXCR and keeps one entry per CDR3 protein. The sample lists about 540,000 distinct CDR3 sequences, 24% occurring once. With V trimmed by 3 bases and J by 2 bases, 16 bases remained unmatched. This CDR3 contains 18 residues. The V gene's germline CDR1 is DFQATT and CDR2 SNEGSKA (reference sequence). The data also belong to a second study, concerning T cells of mothers and their children.

This TCR came from a boy younger than 18 in good health. The sequencing sample was made of blood. The V call is TRBV20-1, the J call TRBJ2-5, with 9 bases matching TRBD2. The CDR3 region is CSARRGASGDVWQETQYF. The CDR3 coding sequence is TGCAGTGCTAGGAGGGGGGCTAGCGGGGACGTGTGGCAAGAGACCCAGTACTTC.